These 9 T cell receptor beta chains originate from one sample sequenced in a study of shared T cell receptors in the human thymus. Generated by immunoSEQ multiplex PCR, the TCRdb table keeps only in-frame clones and is missing some. The sample holds 540,000 or so clones, about 84% seen once. The sample was also linked to a second study, of human thymus T cells.

The sequencing sample was made of thymocytes. These receptor sequences come from a boy under two years old with a congenital heart defect.

The gene calls are TRBV27 and TRBJ1-1; 7 nucleotides match TRBD1. The CDR3 runs to 14 residues. The J segment lost 1 base and the V segment lost 5 bases, leaving 4 bases of the junction unmatched. From germline, CDR1 is MNHEY and CDR2 SMNVEV (reference sequence). The CDR3 DNA is TGTGCCAGCAGTACCACAGGGGCGAACACTGAAGCTTTCTTT. Its translation is CASSTTGANTEAFF.

J is TRBJ1-4 and V is TRBV5-1; 7 nucleotides match TRBD1. The CDR3 is 14 amino acids. Germline V gene sequence: CDR1 SGHRS, CDR2 YFSETQ. The ends lost 1 base at V and 4 bases at J; junction bases unmatched: 1. The CDR3 spells CASSLWDSNEKLFF. For the CDR3, the DNA is TGCGCCAGCAGCTTGTGGGACAGTAATGAAAAACTGTTTTTT.

This rearrangement joins TRBV25-1 to TRBJ2-7; 8 nucleotides agree with TRBD2. Losses at the gene ends were 0 bases for V and 3 bases for J; bases not matched to a gene: 10. CDR3 length: 17 amino acids. Germline V gene lookup returns CDR1 MGHDK and CDR2 SYGVNS. The CDR3 coding sequence is TGTGCCAGCAGTGAATACGGGAAGGTAGCGGGATTCTACGAGCAGTACTTC. Its protein is CASSEYGKVAGFYEQYF.

V is TRBV28 and J is TRBJ2-7; D might be TRBD1 (6 bases). The ends were cut back, 5 bases at V and 7 bases at J, with 30 bases in the middle. This CDR3 spans 18 amino acids. In germline, CDR1 is MDHEN, CDR2 SYDVKM. The CDR3 DNA reads TGTGCCAGCAGTCTAACAGGGTCGAAAGAACTGAGATCTCGGGAGCAGTACTTC. This codes for CASSLTGSKELRSREQYF.

CDR3 in DNA: TGTGCCAGCAGCAAGGCCGTGGCTAGCGGGAGTATTTCCTACGAGCAGTACTTC. Translated, it gives CASSKAVASGSISYEQYF. The chain recombines TRBV5-6 with TRBJ2-7; 10 positions agree with TRBD2. J was trimmed by 1 base and V by 4 bases; bases with no gene match: 14. Germline V gene lookup returns CDR1 SGHDT and CDR2 YYEEEE. The CDR3 covers 18 residues.

This chain uses TRBV7-9 with TRBJ2-1; tentatively, D is TRBD2 (6 bases). The CDR3 extends over 12 amino acids. CDR1 is SEHNR and CDR2 is FQNEAQ in the germline V gene (reference sequence). V was trimmed by 3 bases and J by 9 bases, leaving 9 bases between them. CDR3 DNA: TGTGCCAGCAGCTTTCGAGCGGGTGAGCAGTTCTTC. Its translation: CASSFRAGEQFF.

CDR3 DNA sequence: TGTGCCAGCAGTGAAGCGGGCCAAGAGACCCAGTACTTC. This encodes CASSEAGQETQYF. The V call is TRBV6-4, the J call TRBJ2-5, with D possibly TRBD2 on 6 matching bases. The CDR3 covers 13 residues. Trimming stripped 3 bases from V and 1 base from J, with 6 bases between. Germline V CDR1 and CDR2: MRHNA, SNTAGT.

The chain has TRBV27 and TRBJ1-5, with 7 bases aligning to TRBD1. Germline V gene data show CDR1 as MNHEY and CDR2 as SMNVEV (reference sequence). The CDR3 has 16 residues. Trimming cost V 3 bases and J 7 bases; bases outside gene matches: 12. CDR3 coding DNA: TGTGCCAGCAGTTTGTACGACAGGGTAAGAGGACAGCCCCAGCATTTT. Its protein is CASSLYDRVRGQPQHF.

A single count supports this clone. This sequence joins TRBV28 and TRBJ1-5; D gene unclear. V was pared by 5 bases and J by 8 bases, with 7 bases between. The CDR3 length is 11 residues. The germline gives CDR1 MDHEN, CDR2 SYDVKM. CDR3 region: CASSPSEPQHF. CDR3 bases: TGTGCCAGCAGTCCATCGGAGCCCCAGCATTTT.